The rows below give T cell receptor beta chains drawn from one sample of a study of blood T cell repertoires in COVID-19. The method was immunoSEQ multiplex PCR; TCRdb's version includes in-frame clones alone and lacks a portion of them. In the table there are 200,000 or so clones, more than 70% of which are singletons. The sample comprised PBMCs or T cells enriched from blood (not recorded which). The receptor set was obtained from a woman between 40 and 50 years old with acute COVID-19. The CDR3 runs from the conserved cysteine through the conserved F or W. The D gene is left open where the match is weak. The size of a clone is reported for some rows only, either as once, few or many, or as a class for expanded clones.

length: 16
size: .
J: TRBJ2-2
D: .
V: TRBV10-3
DNA: TGTGCCATCAGTGAAATGACAGTCTTGAACACCGGGGAGCTGTTTTTT
CDR3: CAISEMTVLNTGELFF

length: 16
size: .
J: TRBJ2-1
D: .
V: TRBV13
DNA: TGTGCCAGCAGCCCGCACAGGGGGGGGTCCTACAATGAGCAGTTCTTC
CDR3: CASSPHRGGSYNEQFF

length: 13
size: .
J: TRBJ2-1
D: .
V: TRBV6-5
DNA: TGTGCCAGCAGTTACGAAGGAGTCAGTGAGCAGTTCTTC
CDR3: CASSYEGVSEQFF

length: 12
size: .
J: TRBJ2-7
D: TRBD1
V: TRBV6-2/TRBV6-3
DNA: TGTGCCAGCAGTCGCGGACAGGCCGAGCAGTACTTC
CDR3: CASSRGQAEQYF

length: 14
size: .
J: TRBJ1-1
D: .
V: TRBV27
DNA: TGTGCCAGCACCCCGGGTCGTGGCGGGACTGAAGCTTTCTTT
CDR3: CASTPGRGGTEAFF

length: 13
size: .
J: TRBJ2-1
D: TRBD2
V: TRBV29-1
DNA: TGCAGCGTTGACGGGGGGGCGTTGAATGAGCAGTTCTTC
CDR3: CSVDGGALNEQFF

length: 15
size: .
J: TRBJ2-3
D: TRBD2
V: TRBV2
DNA: TGTGCCAGCAGTGGAGCTAGCGGTAGCACAGATACGCAGTATTTT
CDR3: CASSGASGSTDTQYF

length: 18
size: .
J: TRBJ2-2
D: .
V: TRBV7-2
DNA: TGTGCCAGCAGCTTAGCAAAGGGTTGGCGGGAGAACACCGGGGAGCTGTTTTTT
CDR3: CASSLAKGWRENTGELFF

length: 14
size: .
J: TRBJ1-6
D: .
V: TRBV18
DNA: TGTGCCAGCTCACCCCGACAGAATAATTCACCCCTCCACTTT
CDR3: CASSPRQNNSPLHF

length: 14
size: .
J: TRBJ2-2
D: TRBD1
V: TRBV24-1
DNA: TGTGCCACTCGGGACAGTTCGAACACCGGGGAGCTGTTTTTT
CDR3: CATRDSSNTGELFF

length: 12
size: .
J: TRBJ2-2
D: .
V: TRBV24-1
DNA: TGTGCCACCAGTGTCGGCACCGGGGAGCTGTTTTTT
CDR3: CATSVGTGELFF

length: 13
size: .
J: TRBJ1-5
D: .
V: TRBV27
DNA: TGTGCCAGCAGTGTCACTCCCGGTCAGCCCCAGCATTTT
CDR3: CASSVTPGQPQHF

length: 13
size: .
J: TRBJ1-5
D: .
V: TRBV20-1
DNA: TGCAGTGCTAGTGGGGGCAGGGATCAGCCCCAGCATTTT
CDR3: CSASGGRDQPQHF

length: 14
size: once
J: TRBJ1-4
D: TRBD1
V: TRBV3-1/TRBV3-2
DNA: TGTGCCAGCAGCCAGACAGGGGGCGACGAAAAACTGTTTTTT
CDR3: CASSQTGGDEKLFF

length: 12
size: .
J: TRBJ1-1
D: .
V: TRBV27
DNA: TGTGCCAGCAGTTTATTACAGGGCGAAGCTTTCTTT
CDR3: CASSLLQGEAFF

length: 15
size: .
J: TRBJ2-2
D: TRBD2
V: TRBV9
DNA: TGTGCCAGCAGCGAGGGACTAGCGGGGACCGGGGAGCTGTTTTTT
CDR3: CASSEGLAGTGELFF

length: 15
size: .
J: TRBJ1-1
D: .
V: TRBV6-5
DNA: TGTGCCAGCAGTTACTCTCTGCAGGGGCGAACTGAAGCTTTCTTT
CDR3: CASSYSLQGRTEAFF

length: 15
size: .
J: TRBJ1-1
D: TRBD1
V: TRBV27
DNA: TGTGCCAGCAGATACCAGGGGGCTAAAGTCACTGAAGCTTTCTTT
CDR3: CASRYQGAKVTEAFF

length: 13
size: .
J: TRBJ1-1
D: .
V: TRBV7-8
DNA: TGTGCCAGCAGCACCGGGGGGGGCACTGAAGCTTTCTTT
CDR3: CASSTGGGTEAFF

length: 13
size: .
J: TRBJ1-5
D: .
V: TRBV20-1
DNA: TGCAGTGCTAGTTCGGGGGTAAATCAGCCCCAGCATTTT
CDR3: CSASSGVNQPQHF

length: 18
size: .
J: TRBJ2-1
D: .
V: TRBV11-3
DNA: TGTGCCAGCAGCTCCTCCGGTCTTATCGTACGCCAAAACAATGAGCAGTTCTTC
CDR3: CASSSSGLIVRQNNEQFF

length: 15
size: once
J: TRBJ2-2
D: TRBD1
V: TRBV19
DNA: TGTGCCAGTAGTACGGGGACAGAAAAAGCCGGGGAGCTGTTTTTT
CDR3: CASSTGTEKAGELFF

length: 15
size: .
J: TRBJ1-4
D: TRBD1
V: TRBV27
DNA: TGTGCCAGCAGTTTTTTCGGGACAGGGAATGAAAAACTGTTTTTT
CDR3: CASSFFGTGNEKLFF

length: 14
size: .
J: TRBJ2-2
D: .
V: TRBV3-1/TRBV3-2
DNA: TGTGCCAGCAGCCACACTAGTCCCCCCGGGGAGCTGTTTTTT
CDR3: CASSHTSPPGELFF

length: 12
size: .
J: TRBJ1-2
D: TRBD1
V: TRBV2
DNA: TGTGCCATCGGACAGGGGGCTTATGGCTACACCTTC
CDR3: CAIGQGAYGYTF

length: 16
size: .
J: TRBJ2-3
D: .
V: TRBV27
DNA: TGTGCCAGCAGTCCTTTATTCGGCGGGAGCACAGATACGCAGTATTTT
CDR3: CASSPLFGGSTDTQYF

length: 15
size: .
J: TRBJ1-2
D: TRBD1
V: TRBV7-2
DNA: TGTGCCAGCAGCTGGGGACAGCTGGACCCCTATGGCTACACCTTC
CDR3: CASSWGQLDPYGYTF

length: 16
size: .
J: TRBJ2-7
D: .
V: TRBV6-1
DNA: TGTGCCAGCAGTGAAGGACTTCTTTTAAAGTTCTACGAGCAGTACTTC
CDR3: CASSEGLLLKFYEQYF